Following are 5 T cell receptor beta chains from one sample sequenced in a study of CD8+CD57+ T cells in acquired aplastic anemia. According to the study, genomic DNA was the template for TCR beta VDJ and CDR3 profiling. TCRdb re-analysed the reads in MiXCR, keeping a single row per CDR3 protein. The sample includes hundreds of thousands of distinct CDR3 sequences, 65% to 80% of them seen just once. The sample consisted of sorted CD4+, CD8+, or CD8+CD57+ T cells (not recorded which) from PBMCs. These receptors all stem from a human donor in good health, serving as a control.

This clonotype has just a few counts. The V call is TRBV2, the J call TRBJ1-6; 10 bases line up with TRBD1. CDR3 size: 13 residues. CDR1 and CDR2 from the germline V gene are SNHLY and FYNNEI. The junction had 9 bases not matched to a gene; V was cut back by 10 bases and J by 12 bases. The CDR3: CAKGTGELLPLHF. The CDR3 DNA reads TGTGCCAAAGGGACAGGGGAATTGCTACCCCTCCACTTT.

This clonotype was detected once. The chain has TRBV2 and TRBJ1-5; 7 bases are shared with TRBD1. This CDR3 region has 14 residues. Per the germline V gene, CDR1 is SNHLY and CDR2 is FYNNEI. V gave up 9 bases and J gave up 5 bases; unmatched junction bases: 10. CDR3 protein: CASRTRQGDQPQHF. The CDR3 region has the DNA TGTGCCAGTCGTACTAGACAGGGAGATCAGCCCCAGCATTTT.

This clonotype was observed many times. The chain is built from TRBV16 and TRBJ1-2; D might be TRBD1 (6 bases). The germline CDR1 and CDR2 sequences are KGHSY and FQNENV. The CDR3 covers 14 residues. V was pared by 0 bases and J by 6 bases, with 11 bases between. The CDR3 DNA reads as TGTGCCAGCAGCCAATCCCCAGGGGCTCATGGCTACACCTTC. This translates into CASSQSPGAHGYTF.

The chain recombines TRBV19 with TRBJ2-3, with a possible D match to TRBD1 (6 bases). Trimming left V 6 bases short and J 1 base short, with 8 bases between. The CDR3 length is 13 residues. Germline V gene data show CDR1 as LNHDA and CDR2 as SQIVND (reference sequence). CDR3 loop: CASRGARTDTQYF. In DNA, the CDR3 is TGTGCCAGTAGGGGGGCACGCACAGATACGCAGTATTTT.

Comment on this clonotype: Germline is not matched at one junction end, which may reflect a read error. The V gene is TRBV2, the J gene TRBJ1-1, with D unresolved. The CDR3 covers 14 residues. In germline, CDR1 is SNHLY, CDR2 FYNNEI. CDR3 nucleotide sequence: TGTGCCAGCAGCCCGGGTGGGTTTGACACTGAAGCTTCCTTT. The encoded protein is CASSPGGFDTEASF.